This TCR beta chain was recovered during a study of T cell responses to AZD1222 COVID-19 vaccine. Germline loops: CDR1 MGHDK, CDR2 SYGVNS. Between the trimmed V and J ends, which lost 4 bases and 0 bases, there was a span of 4 bases. The CDR3 totals 13 residues. Using immunoSEQ multiplex PCR, the repertoire was profiled, and TCRdb retains in-frame clones only, with some absent. The data hold 65,000 to 85,000 clones, with 80% to 90% observed a single time. This clone was seen more than once but under ten times. The sequencing used peripheral blood, collected 28 days after the second AZD1222 dose. The TCR was taken from an adult who received the AZD1222 COVID-19 vaccine. This chain joins TRBV25-1 and TRBJ1-3; D is uncertain. The CDR3 nucleotides are TGTGCCAGCAGTGTAAGCTCTGGAAACACCATATATTTT. Translating gives CASSVSSGNTIYF.